The present TCR beta chain was sequenced within a study of early T cells in non-severe SARS-CoV-2 infection. Germline CDR1 reads SQVTM; CDR2 reads ANQGSEA. The CDR3 spans 15 residues. Individual cDNA molecules carried attached unique molecular identifiers. One entry per CDR3 protein, called by TCRdb with MiXCR from the 5' RACE reads. The sample has tens of thousands of distinct CDR3 sequences; less than 20% are singletons. The sequencing here drew on whole blood, taken at baseline. This chain joins TRBV29-1 and TRBJ2-5; 7 bases are a match to TRBD2. This receptor was taken from an adult who was a healthcare worker with PCR-confirmed SARS-CoV-2 infection or an uninfected control (not recorded which). CDR3 coding DNA: TGCAGTATTAGTACGGTAGCGGGCTTCCAAGAGACCCAGTACTTC. Its translation: CSISTVAGFQETQYF.